This TCR beta chain was captured by sequencing in a study of shared clonotypes between healthy human individuals. Only Caucasian adults living in Nashville, Tennessee served as donors. Study-level points and caveats: Sequencing depth was a factor that was expected to affect clonotype sharing among donors.

Concerning this clone itself: What it binds is not known.

Germline V gene data show CDR1 as SGHNT and CDR2 as YYREEE (reference sequence). The length of the CDR3 is 15 residues. V lost 0 bases, J lost 4 bases, and 4 bases stayed unmatched. The sequenced material, unsorted PBMC DNA, was run on ten immunoSEQ deep assay plates. Per the original methods: Owing to the provision of junction-only sequences devoid of quality scores by immunoSEQ, filtering differed. Method: immunoSEQ multiplex PCR; TCRdb's copy keeps in-frame clones and lacks some. That table supplies the V and J calls and clone size; D and trimming were determined from the DNA. The table records 520,000 or so clones, approximately 85% of them present only once.

The origin of this receptor is a woman aged 40 to 50 in good health. Some clones in this sample may be carry-over from other donors' samples. V usage is TRBV5-4 and J usage is TRBJ2-3; TRBD2 matches at 8 bases. Sequencing was performed on PBMCs. The CDR3 region has the DNA TGTGCCAGCAGCTTGGATGGCGGGAGGTCAGATACGCAGTATTTT. Amino acids: CASSLDGGRSDTQYF.